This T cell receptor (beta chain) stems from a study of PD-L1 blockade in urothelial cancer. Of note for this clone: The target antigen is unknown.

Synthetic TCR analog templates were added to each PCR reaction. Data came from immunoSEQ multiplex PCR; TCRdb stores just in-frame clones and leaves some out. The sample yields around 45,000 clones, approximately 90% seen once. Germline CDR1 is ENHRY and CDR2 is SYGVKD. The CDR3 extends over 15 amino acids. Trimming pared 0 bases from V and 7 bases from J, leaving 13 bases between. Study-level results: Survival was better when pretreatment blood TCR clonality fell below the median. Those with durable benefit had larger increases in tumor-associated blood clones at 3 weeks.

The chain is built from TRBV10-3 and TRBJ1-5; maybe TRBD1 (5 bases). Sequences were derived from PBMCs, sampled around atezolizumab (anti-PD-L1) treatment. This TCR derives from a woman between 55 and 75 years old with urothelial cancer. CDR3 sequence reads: CAISESTRAGQPQHF. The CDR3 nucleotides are TGTGCCATCAGTGAGTCGACCAGGGCTGGCCAGCCCCAGCATTTT.